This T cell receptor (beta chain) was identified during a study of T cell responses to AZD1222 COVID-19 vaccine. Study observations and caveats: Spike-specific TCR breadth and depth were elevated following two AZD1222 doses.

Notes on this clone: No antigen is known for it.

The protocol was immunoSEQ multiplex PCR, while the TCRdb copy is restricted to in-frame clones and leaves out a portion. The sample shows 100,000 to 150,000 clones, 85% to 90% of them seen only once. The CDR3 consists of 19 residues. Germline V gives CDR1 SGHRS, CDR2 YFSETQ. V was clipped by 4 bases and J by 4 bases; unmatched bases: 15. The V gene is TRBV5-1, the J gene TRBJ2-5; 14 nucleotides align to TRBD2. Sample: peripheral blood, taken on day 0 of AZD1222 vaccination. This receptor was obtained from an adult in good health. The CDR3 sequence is CASSRQGTSGGLGLETQYF. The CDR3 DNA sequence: TGCGCCAGCAGCCGGCAGGGGACTAGCGGGGGCCTTGGCCTAGAGACCCAGTACTTC.